This T cell receptor (beta chain) originates from a study of early T cells in non-severe SARS-CoV-2 infection. Turning to the study itself: Sequencing input comprised bulk RNA from unsorted whole blood; chain pairing was not available.

This clonotype was recorded at least ten times. As yet, its antigen is unknown. After removal of 1 base from V and 6 bases from J, the junction contained 2 bases not matched to a gene. Germline lookup yields CDR1 SGHAT and CDR2 FQNNGV. The CDR3 extends over 13 amino acids. Study findings and constraints: The VDJdb matching leaned toward anti-spike CD8 responses and overlooked private and CD4 specificities.

Unique molecular identifiers tagged individual cDNA molecules. A single record per CDR3 protein comes from TCRdb applying MiXCR to the 5' RACE reads. The table shows more than 50,000 distinct CDR3 sequences, with around 8.4% occurring only once. Sequencing was done on a sample of whole blood. This clonotype was sampled from an adult who was a healthcare worker with PCR-confirmed SARS-CoV-2 infection or an uninfected control (not recorded which). The rearrangement uses TRBV11-2 and TRBJ1-1; 7 bases match TRBD1. The CDR3: CASSLAQGAEAFF. DNA for the CDR3: TGTGCCAGCAGCTTAGCGCAGGGGGCTGAAGCTTTCTTT.